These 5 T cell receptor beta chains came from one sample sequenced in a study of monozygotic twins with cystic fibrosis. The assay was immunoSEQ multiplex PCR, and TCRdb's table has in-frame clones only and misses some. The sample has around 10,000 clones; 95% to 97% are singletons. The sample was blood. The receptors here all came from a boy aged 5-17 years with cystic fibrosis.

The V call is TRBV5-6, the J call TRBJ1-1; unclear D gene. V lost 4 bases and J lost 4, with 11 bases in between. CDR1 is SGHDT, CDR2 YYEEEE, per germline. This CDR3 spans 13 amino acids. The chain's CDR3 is CASSIDERTEAFF. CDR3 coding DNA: TGTGCCAGCAGCATAGACGAGCGCACTGAAGCTTTCTTT.

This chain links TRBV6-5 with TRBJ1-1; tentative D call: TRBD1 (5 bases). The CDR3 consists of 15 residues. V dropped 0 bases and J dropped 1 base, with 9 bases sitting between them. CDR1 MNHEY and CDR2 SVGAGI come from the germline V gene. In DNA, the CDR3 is TGTGCCAGCAGTTACTCGGCAGGGCCGAACACTGAAGCTTTCTTT. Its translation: CASSYSAGPNTEAFF.

The CDR3 region is CASSRGPTNTEAFF. The CDR3, as DNA: TGTGCCAGCTCAAGGGGACCTACGAACACTGAAGCTTTCTTT. V and J are TRBV18 and TRBJ1-1; D may be TRBD1 (5 bases). Germline assignment: CDR1 KGHSH and CDR2 LQKENI. With 5 bases removed from V and 1 base from J, the gap between germline ends came to 11 bases. This CDR3 has 14 amino acids. Using reference TRBV18 and TRBJ1-1 for the parts outside the CDR3, the full variable domain is NAGVMQNPRHLVRRRGQEARLRCSPMKGHSHVYWYRQLPEEGLKFMVYLQKENIIDESGMPKERFSAEFPKEGPSILRIQQVVRGDSAAYFCASSRGPTNTEAFFGQGTRLTVV.

This CDR3 is CASMPDRVSYEQYF. The DNA of the CDR3 is TGTGCCAGCATGCCCGACAGGGTAAGCTACGAGCAGTACTTC. The V call is TRBV27, the J call TRBJ2-7; 7 bases map to TRBD1. The trim removed 7 bases at V and 3 bases at J, leaving 9 bases unmatched. The germline V gene encodes CDR1 MNHEY and CDR2 SMNVEV (reference sequence). The CDR3 sequence is 14 residues long.

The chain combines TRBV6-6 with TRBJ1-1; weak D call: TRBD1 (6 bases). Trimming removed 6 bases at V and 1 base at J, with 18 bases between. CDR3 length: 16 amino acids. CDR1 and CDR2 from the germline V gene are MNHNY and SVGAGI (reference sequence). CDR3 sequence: CASSPYIRGPNTEAFF. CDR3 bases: TGTGCCAGCAGCCCTTATATCAGGGGCCCGAACACTGAAGCTTTCTTT.